This paragraph covers one T cell receptor beta chain sequence. Germline CDR1 and CDR2: SGHNT and YENEEA. Trimming stripped 6 bases from V and 8 bases from J, with 17 bases between. This CDR3 region has 14 residues. In the original analysis: Nucleated cell number was recorded as an estimate derived from reference gene primer amplification. Profiled with immunoSEQ multiplex PCR; TCRdb holds only in-frame clones, not every one. The V and J calls and clone size are taken from that table; D and trimming were inferred from the DNA. This table has about 320,000 clones, roughly 85% appearing once. The data were taken from a study of blood T cell repertoires in COVID-19. Whole-study context: There were acute and convalescent COVID-19 samples, and they came from the United States, Italy and Spain. PBMCs, B-cell-depleted T cells, or T cells provided the cDNA or gDNA that made up the material.

The sequenced sample consisted of peripheral blood. This rearrangement joins TRBV11-3 to TRBJ2-1, with no clear D. The clonotype comes from a human donor in a cohort sampled during active COVID-19. CDR3: CASRMSVGSHEQFF. The CDR3, as DNA: TGTGCCAGCAGGATGTCAGTGGGTAGCCATGAGCAGTTCTTC.